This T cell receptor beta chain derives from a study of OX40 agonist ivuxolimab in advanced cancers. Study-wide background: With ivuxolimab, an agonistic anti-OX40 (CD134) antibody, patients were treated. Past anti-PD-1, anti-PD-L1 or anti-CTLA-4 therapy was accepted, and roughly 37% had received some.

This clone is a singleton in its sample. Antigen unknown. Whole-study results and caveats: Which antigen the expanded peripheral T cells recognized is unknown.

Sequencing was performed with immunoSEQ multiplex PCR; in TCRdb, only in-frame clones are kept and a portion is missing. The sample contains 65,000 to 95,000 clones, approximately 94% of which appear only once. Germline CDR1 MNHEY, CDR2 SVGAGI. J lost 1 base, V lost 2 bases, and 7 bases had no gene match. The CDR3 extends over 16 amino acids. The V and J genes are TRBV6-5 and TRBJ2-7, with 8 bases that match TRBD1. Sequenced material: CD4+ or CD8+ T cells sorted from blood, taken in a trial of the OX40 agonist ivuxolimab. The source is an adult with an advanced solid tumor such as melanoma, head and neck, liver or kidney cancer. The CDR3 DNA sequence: TGTGCCAGCAGTTACACCTGGGACAGGTCTTCCTACGAGCAGTACTTC. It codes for CASSYTWDRSSYEQYF.